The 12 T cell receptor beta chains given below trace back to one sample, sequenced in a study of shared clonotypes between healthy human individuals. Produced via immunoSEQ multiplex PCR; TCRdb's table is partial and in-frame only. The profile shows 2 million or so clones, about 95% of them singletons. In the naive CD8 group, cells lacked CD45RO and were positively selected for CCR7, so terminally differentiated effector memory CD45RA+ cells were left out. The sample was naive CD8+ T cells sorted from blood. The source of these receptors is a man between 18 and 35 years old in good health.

The CDR3 is CASSRKPQNTEAFF. The CDR3 DNA reads as TGTGCCAGCAGCCGCAAACCTCAGAACACTGAAGCTTTCTTT. This rearrangement joins TRBV7-9 to TRBJ1-1; no definite D call. V was trimmed by 5 bases and J by 1 base, leaving 11 bases between them. Germline CDR1 reads SEHNR; CDR2 reads FQNEAQ (reference sequence). The CDR3 runs 14 residues. The full variable domain, with the rest looked up from reference TRBV7-9 and TRBJ1-1, is DTGVSQNPRHKITKRGQNVTFRCDPISEHNRLYWYRQTLGQGPEFLTYFQNEAQLEKSRLLSDRFSAERPKGSFSTLEIQRTEQGDSAMYLCASSRKPQNTEAFFGQGTRLTVV.

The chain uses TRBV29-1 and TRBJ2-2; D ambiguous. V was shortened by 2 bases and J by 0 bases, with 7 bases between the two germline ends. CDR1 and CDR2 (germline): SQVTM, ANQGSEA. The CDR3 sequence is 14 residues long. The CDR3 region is CSVEIVSNTGELFF. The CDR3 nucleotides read TGCAGCGTTGAAATTGTTTCGAACACCGGGGAGCTGTTTTTT.

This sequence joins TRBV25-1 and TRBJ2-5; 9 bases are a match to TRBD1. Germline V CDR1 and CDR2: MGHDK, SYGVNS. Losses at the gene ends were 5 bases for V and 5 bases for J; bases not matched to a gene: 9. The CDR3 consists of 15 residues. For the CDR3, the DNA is TGTGCCAGCAGTTCCCGGACAGGGGCTTATGAGACCCAGTACTTC. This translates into CASSSRTGAYETQYF.

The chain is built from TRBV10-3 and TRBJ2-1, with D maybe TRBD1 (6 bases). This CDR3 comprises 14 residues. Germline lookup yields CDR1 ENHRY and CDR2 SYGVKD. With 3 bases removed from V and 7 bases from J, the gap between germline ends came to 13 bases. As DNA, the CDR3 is TGTGCCATCAGTGACCCAGGGGCCGGGAATGAGCAGTTCTTC. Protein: CAISDPGAGNEQFF.

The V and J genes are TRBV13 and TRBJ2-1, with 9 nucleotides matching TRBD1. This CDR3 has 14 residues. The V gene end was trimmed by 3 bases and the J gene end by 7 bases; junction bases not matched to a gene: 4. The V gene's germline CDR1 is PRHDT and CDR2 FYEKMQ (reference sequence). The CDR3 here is CASSFPGTGNEQFF. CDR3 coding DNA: TGTGCCAGCAGCTTCCCCGGGACAGGGAATGAGCAGTTCTTC.

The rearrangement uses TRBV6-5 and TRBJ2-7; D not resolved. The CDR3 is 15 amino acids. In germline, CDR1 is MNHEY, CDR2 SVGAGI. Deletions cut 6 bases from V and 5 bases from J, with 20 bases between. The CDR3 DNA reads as TGTGCCAGCAGCCCCAGGTCGGGCGCCATCAACGAGCAGTACTTC. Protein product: CASSPRSGAINEQYF.

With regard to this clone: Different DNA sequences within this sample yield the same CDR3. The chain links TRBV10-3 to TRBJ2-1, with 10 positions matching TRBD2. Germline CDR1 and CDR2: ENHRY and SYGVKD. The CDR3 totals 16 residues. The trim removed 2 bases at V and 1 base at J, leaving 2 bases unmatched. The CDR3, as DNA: TGTGCCATCAGTGAGACACTAGCGGGATCCTACAATGAGCAGTTCTTC. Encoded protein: CAISETLAGSYNEQFF.

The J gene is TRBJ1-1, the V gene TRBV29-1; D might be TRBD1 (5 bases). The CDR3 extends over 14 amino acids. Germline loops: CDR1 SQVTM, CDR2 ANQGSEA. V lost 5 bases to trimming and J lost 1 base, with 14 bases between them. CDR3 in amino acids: CSVLMTEKNTEAFF. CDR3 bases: TGCAGCGTTCTTATGACAGAAAAGAACACTGAAGCTTTCTTT.

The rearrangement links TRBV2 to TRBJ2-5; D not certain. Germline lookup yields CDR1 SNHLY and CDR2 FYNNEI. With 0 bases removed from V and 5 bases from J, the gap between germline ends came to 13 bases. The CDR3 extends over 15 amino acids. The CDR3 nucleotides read TGTGCCAGCAGTGAAGCGATAACTTCCAAGGAGACCCAGTACTTC. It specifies CASSEAITSKETQYF.

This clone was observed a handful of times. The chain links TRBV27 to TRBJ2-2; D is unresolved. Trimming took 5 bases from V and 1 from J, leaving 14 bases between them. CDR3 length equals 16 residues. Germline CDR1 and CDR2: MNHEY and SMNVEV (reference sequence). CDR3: CASSPQTVLNTGELFF. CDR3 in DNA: TGTGCCAGCAGTCCACAGACGGTCCTGAACACCGGGGAGCTGTTTTTT.

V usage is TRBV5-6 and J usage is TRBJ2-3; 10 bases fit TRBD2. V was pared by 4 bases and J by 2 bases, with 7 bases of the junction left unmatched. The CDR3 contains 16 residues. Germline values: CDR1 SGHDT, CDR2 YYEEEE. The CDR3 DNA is TGTGCCAGCAGCCCCCCTAGCGGGGGACCCACAGATACGCAGTATTTT. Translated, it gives CASSPPSGGPTDTQYF.

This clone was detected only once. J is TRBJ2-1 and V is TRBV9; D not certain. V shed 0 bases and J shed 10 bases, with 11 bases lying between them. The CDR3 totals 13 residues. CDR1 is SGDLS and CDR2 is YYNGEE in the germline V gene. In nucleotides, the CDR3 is TGTGCCAGCAGCGTAGATGTGGAACGGGAGCAGTTCTTC. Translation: CASSVDVEREQFF. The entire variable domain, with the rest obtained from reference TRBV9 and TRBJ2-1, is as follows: DSGVTQTPKHLITATGQRVTLRCSPRSGDLSVYWYQQSLDQGLQFLIQYYNGEERAKGNILERFSAQQFPDLHSELNLSSLELGDSALYFCASSVDVEREQFFGPGTRLTVL.